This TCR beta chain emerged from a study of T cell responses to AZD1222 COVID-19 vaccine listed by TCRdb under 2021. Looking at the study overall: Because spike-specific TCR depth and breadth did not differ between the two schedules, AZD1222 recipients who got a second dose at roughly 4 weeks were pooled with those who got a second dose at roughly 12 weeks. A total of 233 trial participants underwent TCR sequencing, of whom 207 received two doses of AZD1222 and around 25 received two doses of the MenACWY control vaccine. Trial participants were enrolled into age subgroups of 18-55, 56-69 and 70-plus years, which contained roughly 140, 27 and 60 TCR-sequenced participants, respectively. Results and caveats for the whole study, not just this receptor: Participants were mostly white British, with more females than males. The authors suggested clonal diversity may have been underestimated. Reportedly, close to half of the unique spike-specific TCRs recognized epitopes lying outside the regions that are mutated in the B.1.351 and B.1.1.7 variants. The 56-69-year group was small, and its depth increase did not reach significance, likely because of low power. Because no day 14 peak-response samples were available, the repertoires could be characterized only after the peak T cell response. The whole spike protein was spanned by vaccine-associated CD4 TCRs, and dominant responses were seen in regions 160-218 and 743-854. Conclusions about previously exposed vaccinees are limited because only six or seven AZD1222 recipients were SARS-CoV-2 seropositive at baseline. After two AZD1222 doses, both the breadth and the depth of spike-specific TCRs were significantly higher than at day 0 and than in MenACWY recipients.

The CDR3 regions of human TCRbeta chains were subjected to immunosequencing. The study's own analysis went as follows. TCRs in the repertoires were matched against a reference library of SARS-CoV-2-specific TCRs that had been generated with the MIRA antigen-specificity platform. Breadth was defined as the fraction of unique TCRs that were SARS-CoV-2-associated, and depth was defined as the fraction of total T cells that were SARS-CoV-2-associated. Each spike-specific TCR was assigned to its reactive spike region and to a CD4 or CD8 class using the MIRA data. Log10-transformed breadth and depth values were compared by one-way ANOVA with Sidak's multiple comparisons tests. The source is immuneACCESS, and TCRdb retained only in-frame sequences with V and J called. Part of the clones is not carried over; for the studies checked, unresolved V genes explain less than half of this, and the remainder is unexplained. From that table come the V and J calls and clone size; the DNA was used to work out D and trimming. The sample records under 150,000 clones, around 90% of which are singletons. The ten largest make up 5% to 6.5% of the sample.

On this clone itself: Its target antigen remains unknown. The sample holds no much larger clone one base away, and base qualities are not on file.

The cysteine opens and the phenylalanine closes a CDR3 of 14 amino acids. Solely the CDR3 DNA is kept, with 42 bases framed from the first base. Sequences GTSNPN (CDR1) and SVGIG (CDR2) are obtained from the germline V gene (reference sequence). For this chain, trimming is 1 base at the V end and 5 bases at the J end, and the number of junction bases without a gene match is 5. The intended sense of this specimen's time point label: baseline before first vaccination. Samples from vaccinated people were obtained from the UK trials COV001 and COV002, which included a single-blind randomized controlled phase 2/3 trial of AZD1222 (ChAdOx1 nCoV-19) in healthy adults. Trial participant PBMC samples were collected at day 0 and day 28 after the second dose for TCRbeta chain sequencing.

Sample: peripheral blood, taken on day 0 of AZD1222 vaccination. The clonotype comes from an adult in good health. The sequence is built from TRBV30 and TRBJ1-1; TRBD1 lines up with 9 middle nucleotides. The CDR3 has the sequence CAWSAWTGDTEAFF. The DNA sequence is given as TGTGCCTGGAGTGCCTGGACAGGGGATACTGAAGCTTTCTTT.